Below are 19 T cell receptor beta chains sequenced from a single sample in a study of identical twins. Each CDR3 protein gets one entry after TCRdb re-called the 5' RACE reads with MiXCR. The sample lists roughly 290,000 distinct CDR3 sequences, less than 9.5% seen once, with roughly 7% in the top ten. These data were also reused for a study on yellow fever vaccine responses in identical twins.

The sequenced material came from CD8+ T cells sorted from blood. Receptors were obtained from a woman between 18 and 29 years old in good health.

This clonotype was seen many times. The gene calls are TRBV12-3 or TRBV12-4 and TRBJ2-2; tentative D call: TRBD2 (5 bases). The V end was cut by 6 bases, the J end by 0 bases, with 11 bases between. This CDR3 is 15 amino acids long. CDR3 amino acids: CASSTPGTNTGELFF. DNA of the CDR3: TGTGCCAGCAGCACACCGGGAACGAACACCGGGGAGCTGTTTTTT.

This clonotype was seen a handful of times. This sequence joins TRBV7-3 and TRBJ2-2, with a possible D match to TRBD2 (5 bases). V was clipped by 9 bases and J by 2 bases, with 13 bases between them. Germline values: CDR1 SGHTA, CDR2 FQGTGA. The CDR3 loop spans 14 amino acids. CDR3 amino acids: CASELTGNTGELFF. DNA of the CDR3: TGTGCCAGTGAGTTGACGGGAAACACCGGGGAGCTGTTTTTT.

The table lists this clonotype with a few counts. The V call is TRBV2, the J call TRBJ1-1; no clear D. CDR3 size: 12 residues. V was trimmed by 3 bases and J by 5 bases, leaving 7 bases between them. Looked up from germline, CDR1 is SNHLY and CDR2 is FYNNEI. CDR3 bases: TGTGCCAGCAGTGAGGGAAGGACTGAAGCTTTCTTT. Protein: CASSEGRTEAFF.

This clonotype was detected many times. The rearrangement uses TRBV4-1 and TRBJ1-1; TRBD1 might be the D (6 bases). Trimming cost V 1 base and J 1 base, with 7 bases left between them. Germline V gene lookup returns CDR1 MGHRA and CDR2 YSYEKL. CDR3 length: 14 amino acids. The CDR3 reads CASSQGTENTEAFF. As DNA, the CDR3 is TGCGCCAGCAGCCAAGGGACAGAGAACACTGAAGCTTTCTTT.

This clonotype has only a few counts. The chain has TRBV4-3 and TRBJ2-2, with a weak D call TRBD2 (5 bases). Trimming left V 3 bases short and J 1 base short, with 9 bases between. This CDR3 has 15 amino acids. Per the germline V gene, CDR1 is LGHNA and CDR2 is YSLEER. The CDR3 region has the DNA TGCGCCAGCAGCCAGGGTGCGGGGAACACCGGGGAGCTGTTTTTT. Its protein product is CASSQGAGNTGELFF.

This chain connects TRBV7-9 to TRBJ2-7; 9 positions agree with TRBD1. The V gene's germline CDR1 is SEHNR and CDR2 FQNEAQ (reference sequence). V was clipped by 5 bases and J by 9 bases; unmatched bases: 8. The CDR3 loop spans 13 amino acids. The CDR3 here is CASSRPGTGLQYF. As DNA, the CDR3 is TGTGCCAGCAGCAGGCCCGGGACAGGGCTGCAGTACTTC. The entire variable domain, with the rest obtained from reference TRBV7-9 and TRBJ2-7, is as follows: DTGVSQNPRHKITKRGQNVTFRCDPISEHNRLYWYRQTLGQGPEFLTYFQNEAQLEKSRLLSDRFSAERPKGSFSTLEIQRTEQGDSAMYLCASSRPGTGLQYFGPGTRLTVT.

The chain couples TRBV30 to TRBJ2-7; D not resolved. The CDR3 length is 13 residues. Germline V gene sequence: CDR1 GTSNPN, CDR2 SVGIG (reference sequence). V lost 3 bases, J lost 2 bases, and 11 bases lay in between. The CDR3 nucleotides read TGTGCCTGGAGACCTACAGCCGCCTACGAGCAGTACTTC. As protein: CAWRPTAAYEQYF.

This clonotype appeared many times. The V call is TRBV12-3 or TRBV12-4, the J call TRBJ2-5, with D hard to call. Trimming stripped 7 bases from V and 2 bases from J, with 17 bases between. CDR3 size: 15 residues. The CDR3 loop reads CASTSLGSSQETQYF. CDR3 sequence (DNA): TGTGCCAGCACTTCGCTCGGCTCGTCACAAGAGACCCAGTACTTC.

In this sample, this clonotype turned up many times. The chain combines TRBV24-1 with TRBJ2-1; either TRBD1 or TRBD2 may fit D (5 bases each). Trimming removed 4 bases from V and 0 bases from J, with 6 bases in between. The CDR3 covers 14 residues. In germline, CDR1 is KGHDR, CDR2 SFDVKD. CDR3 sequence: CATSEGDSYNEQFF. CDR3 DNA sequence: TGTGCCACCAGTGAGGGGGACTCCTACAATGAGCAGTTCTTC.

At least ten counts were recorded for this clonotype. This chain connects TRBV12-3 or TRBV12-4 to TRBJ2-1, with D hard to call. CDR3 length equals 13 residues. Trimming removed 3 bases from V and 4 bases from J, with 7 bases in between. The CDR3 DNA sequence: TGTGCCAGCAGTTTTCAACTTTACAATGAGCAGTTCTTC. It yields the protein CASSFQLYNEQFF.

This chain joins TRBV2 and TRBJ2-5, with 7 bases lining up with TRBD1. The CDR3 length is 16 residues. J gave up 4 bases and V 0 bases, and 8 bases lay outside the gene matches. Germline CDR1 is SNHLY and CDR2 is FYNNEI. For the CDR3, the DNA is TGTGCCAGCAGTGAAGCGGTGGACAGGCCGGGAGAGACCCAGTACTTC. As protein: CASSEAVDRPGETQYF.

This clonotype was seen a handful of times. The chain uses TRBV6-1 and TRBJ2-7, with 7 bases that match TRBD1. This CDR3 spans 16 amino acids. The V gene end was trimmed by 2 bases and the J gene end by 3 bases; junction bases not matched to a gene: 10. The germline gives CDR1 MNHNS, CDR2 SASEGT. CDR3 DNA sequence: TGTGCCAGCAGTGAACGGTACTTTGGGACAGACTACGAGCAGTACTTC. It translates to CASSERYFGTDYEQYF.

This clonotype has a handful of counts. The gene calls are TRBV7-9 and TRBJ2-7, with 7 bases identical to TRBD1. Per the germline V gene, CDR1 is SEHNR and CDR2 is FQNEAQ (reference sequence). V was pared by 4 bases and J by 7 bases, with 4 bases of the junction left unmatched. This CDR3 contains 12 residues. CDR3: CASSSNRGEQYF. The CDR3, as DNA: TGTGCCAGCAGCTCGAACAGGGGAGAGCAGTACTTC.

This clonotype was detected only a few times. V is TRBV11-2 and J is TRBJ2-7; 14 bases line up with TRBD2. There are 16 residues in the CDR3. Per the germline V gene, CDR1 is SGHAT and CDR2 is FQNNGV. The V segment lost 5 bases and the J segment 5 bases; nucleotides outside the gene matches: 8. The CDR3 nucleotides read TGTGCCAGCAGCCGCAGAGGACTAGCGGGGGGCCACGAGCAGTACTTC. Protein: CASSRRGLAGGHEQYF.

This clonotype came up many times. The chain employs TRBV28 and TRBJ2-7, with TRBD2 matching over 10 bases. The V and J ends lost 5 bases and 7 bases, in that order; junction bases with no gene match: 8. The CDR3 consists of 14 residues. Germline V gene lookup returns CDR1 MDHEN and CDR2 SYDVKM. The CDR3 loop is CASSLAGASWEQYF. DNA of the CDR3: TGTGCCAGCAGTCTAGCGGGAGCCTCCTGGGAGCAGTACTTC.

This clonotype was seen repeatedly, ten times or more. This sequence joins TRBV3-1 and TRBJ1-1; 7 bases are shared with TRBD1. Losses at the gene ends were 4 bases for V and 4 bases for J; bases not matched to a gene: 3. Per germline, CDR1 LGHDT and CDR2 YNNKEL (reference sequence). The CDR3 covers 13 residues. Written as DNA, the CDR3 is TGTGCCAGCAGCCTAGGGACAGTCACTGAAGCTTTCTTT. It specifies CASSLGTVTEAFF.

This chain uses TRBV27 with TRBJ2-3, with no clear D. Germline V CDR1 and CDR2: MNHEY, SMNVEV (reference sequence). CDR3 length: 17 amino acids. Deletions cut 2 bases from V and 0 bases from J, with 15 bases between. CDR3 loop: CASSLGSEGVSTDTQYF. CDR3 in DNA: TGTGCCAGCAGTTTAGGGTCTGAAGGAGTCAGCACAGATACGCAGTATTTT.

The chain is built from TRBV6-5 and TRBJ2-1; D gene ambiguous. This CDR3 contains 14 residues. CDR1 and CDR2 (germline): MNHEY, SVGAGI. V gave up 0 bases and J gave up 6 bases, with 9 bases separating them. CDR3 nucleotides: TGTGCCAGCAGTTACTCGTCCACAGCCAATGAGCAGTTCTTC. This encodes CASSYSSTANEQFF.

V and J are TRBV4-3 and TRBJ2-2, with TRBD1 as a possible D gene (5 bases). With 0 bases removed from V and 4 bases from J, the gap between germline ends came to 18 bases. Germline CDR1 reads LGHNA; CDR2 reads YSLEER. This CDR3 is built from 18 residues. CDR3: CASSQDQGAGSATGELFF. The CDR3 region has the DNA TGCGCCAGCAGCCAAGATCAGGGCGCAGGAAGTGCCACCGGGGAGCTGTTTTTT.